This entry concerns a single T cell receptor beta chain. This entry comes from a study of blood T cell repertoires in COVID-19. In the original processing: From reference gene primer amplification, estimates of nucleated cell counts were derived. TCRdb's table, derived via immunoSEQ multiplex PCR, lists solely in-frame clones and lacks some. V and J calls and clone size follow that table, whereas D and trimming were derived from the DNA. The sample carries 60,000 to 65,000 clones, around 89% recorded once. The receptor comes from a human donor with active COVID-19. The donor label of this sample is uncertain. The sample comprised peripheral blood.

The CDR3 is CASSEHIRDFPTDTQYF. The CDR3, as DNA: TGCGCCAGCAGTGAGCATATACGGGACTTCCCAACAGATACGCAGTATTTT. The chain recombines TRBV10-2 with TRBJ2-3, with a tentative D call TRBD2 (6 bases). The CDR3 contains 17 residues. Trimming left V 2 bases short and J 3 bases short, with 18 bases between. Germline V gene data show CDR1 as WSHSY and CDR2 as SAAADI.